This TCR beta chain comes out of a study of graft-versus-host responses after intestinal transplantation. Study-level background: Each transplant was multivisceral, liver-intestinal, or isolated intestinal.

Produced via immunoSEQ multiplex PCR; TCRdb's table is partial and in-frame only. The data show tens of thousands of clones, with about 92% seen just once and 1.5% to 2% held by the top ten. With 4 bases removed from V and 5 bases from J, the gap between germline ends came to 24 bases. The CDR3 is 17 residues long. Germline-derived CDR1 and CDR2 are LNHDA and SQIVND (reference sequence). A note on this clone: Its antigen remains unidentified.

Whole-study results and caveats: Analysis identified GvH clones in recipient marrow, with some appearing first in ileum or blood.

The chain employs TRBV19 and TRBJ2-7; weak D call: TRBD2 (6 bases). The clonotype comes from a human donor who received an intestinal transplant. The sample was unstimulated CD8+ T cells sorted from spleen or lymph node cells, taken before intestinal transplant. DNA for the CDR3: TGTGCCAGTAGTACTGCCCCAACGGGCGGCGGGAAAAACGAGCAGTACTTC. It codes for CASSTAPTGGGKNEQYF. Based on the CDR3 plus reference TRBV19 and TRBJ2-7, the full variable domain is DGGITQSPKYLFRKEGQNVTLSCEQNLNHDAMYWYRQDPGQGLRLIYYSQIVNDFQKGDIAEGYSVSREKKESFPLTVTSAQKNPTAFYLCASSTAPTGGGKNEQYFGPGTRLTVT.